What follows are 25 T cell receptor beta chains derived from one specimen sequenced in a study of spatial heterogeneity in lung cancer. Time point meaning: sample taken at primary tumor resection. Unsorted whole RNA samples from tumor, nontumor lung or frozen PBMC were sequenced. TCRdb independently ran MiXCR on the 5' RACE reads; one entry per CDR3 protein. The sample lists about 48,000 distinct CDR3 sequences, under 6% seen once, with around 10% in the top ten. The sequencing here drew on PBMCs, taken at surgery. Source of these receptors: a male donor with early-stage non-small cell lung cancer.

The rearrangement links TRBV6-2 or TRBV6-3 to TRBJ2-2; no clear D gene. V was shortened by 2 bases and J by 3 bases, with 16 bases between the two germline ends. This CDR3 contains 17 residues. From germline, CDR1 is MNHEY and CDR2 SVGEGT. This chain's CDR3 is CASSYPYRVQDTGELFF. CDR3 DNA sequence: TGTGCCAGCAGTTACCCTTATAGGGTTCAGGACACCGGGGAGCTGTTTTTT.

This clonotype has more than one count but fewer than ten. V is TRBV6-5 and J is TRBJ2-7; D uncertain. V was clipped by 0 bases and J by 11 bases, with 2 bases between them. The CDR3 has 9 amino acids. Germline V CDR1 and CDR2: MNHEY, SVGAGI. CDR3: CASSYSKYF. The CDR3 DNA reads TGTGCCAGCAGTTACTCGAAGTACTTC.

This clonotype has ten or more counts. V and J are TRBV20-1 and TRBJ2-5; 8 nucleotides agree with TRBD2. This CDR3 region has 14 residues. With 3 bases clipped from V and 3 bases from J, the junction kept 6 bases outside the gene matches. Germline CDR1 DFQATT, CDR2 SNEGSKA (reference sequence). The CDR3 loop is CSASREGREETQYF. The CDR3, as DNA: TGCAGTGCTAGTCGGGAGGGCCGGGAAGAGACCCAGTACTTC.

This clonotype was recorded at least ten times. This sequence joins TRBV28 and TRBJ2-7; D might be TRBD1 (6 bases). Germline V lookup: CDR1 MDHEN, CDR2 SYDVKM. With 3 bases removed from V and 6 bases from J, the gap between germline ends came to 15 bases. The CDR3 loop spans 14 amino acids. CDR3: CASSFRRGRGEQYF. The CDR3 DNA sequence: TGTGCCAGCAGTTTCCGCAGGGGACGCGGCGAGCAGTACTTC.

This clonotype was counted between two and nine times. The V and J genes are TRBV5-4 and TRBJ2-7, with D maybe TRBD1 (6 bases). Trimming took 2 bases from V and 3 from J, leaving 15 bases between them. Germline-derived CDR1 and CDR2 are SGHNT and YYREEE (reference sequence). The CDR3 consists of 15 residues. CDR3 bases: TGTGCCAGCAGCTTACCTTTAGGACAGAGCTACGAGCAGTACTTC. The encoded protein is CASSLPLGQSYEQYF.

This clonotype occurred many times. The chain joins TRBV11-3 to TRBJ2-1, with TRBD1 matching over 9 bases. Per germline, CDR1 SGHNT and CDR2 YENEEA. This CDR3 is 15 amino acids long. V was pared by 4 bases and J by 5 bases, with 6 bases of the junction left unmatched. The CDR3 reads CASSSPGQGHNEQFF. CDR3 bases: TGTGCCAGCAGCTCCCCGGGACAGGGCCACAATGAGCAGTTCTTC.

This clonotype was counted ten times or more. J is TRBJ2-1 and V is TRBV7-3; TRBD1 might be the D (5 bases). Germline V CDR1 and CDR2: SGHTA, FQGTGA. V lost 2 bases, J lost 9 bases, and 14 bases lay in between. This CDR3 spans 14 amino acids. The CDR3 coding sequence is TGTGCCAGCAGCTTAGGTCAGGGTTTCAGTGAGCAGTTCTTC. This translates into CASSLGQGFSEQFF.

This clonotype has at least ten counts. V usage is TRBV9 and J usage is TRBJ2-2; no clear D gene. Trimming left V 3 bases short and J 0 bases short, with 9 bases between. The CDR3 sequence is 15 residues long. Germline lookup yields CDR1 SGDLS and CDR2 YYNGEE. In nucleotides, the CDR3 is TGTGCCAGCAGCGCCGAGGATCCGAACACCGGGGAGCTGTTTTTT. Translated, it gives CASSAEDPNTGELFF.

This clonotype was counted at least ten times. V gene TRBV12-3 or TRBV12-4 combines with J gene TRBJ2-1; tentatively, D is TRBD1 or TRBD2 (5 bases each). This CDR3 is 15 amino acids long. Between the trimmed V and J ends, which lost 5 bases and 6 bases, there was a span of 17 bases. CDR3 in DNA: TGTGCCAGCAGTCCAACTAGTGGGGCCGGCAATGAGCAGTTCTTC. Protein product: CASSPTSGAGNEQFF.

This clonotype was seen at least ten times. The chain joins TRBV6-2 or TRBV6-3 to TRBJ2-7, with TRBD1 matching over 8 bases. Germline CDR1 MNHEY, CDR2 SVGEGT. The CDR3 has 18 residues. Losses at the gene ends were 0 bases for V and 0 bases for J; bases not matched to a gene: 10. CDR3 sequence: CASSYSPYRGAYSYEQYF. CDR3 nucleotide sequence: TGTGCCAGCAGTTACTCACCCTACAGGGGGGCCTACTCCTACGAGCAGTACTTC.

This clonotype occurred many times. V gene TRBV7-9 combines with J gene TRBJ1-3; TRBD1 might be the D (6 bases). CDR3 length equals 15 residues. Germline CDR1 and CDR2: SEHNR and FQNEAQ (reference sequence). V shed 3 bases and J shed 4 bases, with 13 bases lying between them. The CDR3 bases are TGTGCCAGCAGCTTGTCGACAGGTTCAGGAAACACCATATATTTT. Amino acid sequence: CASSLSTGSGNTIYF.

This clonotype has at least ten counts. This rearrangement joins TRBV28 to TRBJ1-6; D is unresolved. Germline V gives CDR1 MDHEN, CDR2 SYDVKM. This CDR3 has 13 residues. Trimming cost V 8 bases and J 6 bases, with 11 bases left between them. The CDR3 loop reads CASGRLRNSPLHF. For the CDR3, the DNA is TGTGCCAGCGGCCGCCTGCGTAATTCACCCCTCCACTTT.

The table lists this clonotype with a few counts. The chain links TRBV20-1 to TRBJ2-1; TRBD1 matches 9 bases. The CDR3 is made up of 16 amino acids. CDR1 is DFQATT, CDR2 SNEGSKA, per germline (reference sequence). The junction had 13 bases not matched to a gene; V was cut back by 3 bases and J by 7 bases. The CDR3 protein is CSASVHPGQGGNEQFF. CDR3 DNA: TGCAGTGCTAGCGTCCATCCGGGACAGGGCGGTAATGAGCAGTTCTTC.

This clonotype was detected ten times or more. The chain employs TRBV6-5 and TRBJ1-2; 7 positions agree with TRBD1. The CDR3 is made up of 15 amino acids. V was clipped by 4 bases and J by 2 bases; unmatched bases: 7. Germline-derived CDR1 and CDR2 are MNHEY and SVGAGI. DNA for the CDR3: TGTGCCAGCAGTTTGACAGGGAGCAGAAACTATGGCTACACCTTC. Translating gives CASSLTGSRNYGYTF.

The V gene is TRBV7-6, the J gene TRBJ2-3, with 9 positions matching TRBD2. This CDR3 has 16 residues. From germline, CDR1 is SGHVS and CDR2 FNYEAQ. V lost 1 base, J lost 5 bases, and 7 bases stayed unmatched. CDR3 coding DNA: TGTGCCAGCAGCTTAGATGTAGCGGGAGCCGGAGATACGCAGTATTTT. Protein sequence: CASSLDVAGAGDTQYF.

This clonotype was counted ten times or more. The V call is TRBV5-4, the J call TRBJ2-7, with D possibly being TRBD1 (5 bases). The CDR3 is 14 amino acids. Trimming took off 0 bases at V and 3 bases at J, with 10 bases between the two ends. Germline CDR1 SGHNT, CDR2 YYREEE (reference sequence). CDR3 DNA sequence: TGTGCCAGCAGCTTGGGGCAGGGCCTCTACGAGCAGTACTTC. Amino acid sequence: CASSLGQGLYEQYF.

This clonotype occurred many times. The chain links TRBV6-5 to TRBJ1-4, with TRBD1 as a possible D gene (5 bases). The CDR3 runs to 17 residues. Trimming took 2 bases from V and 5 from J, leaving 18 bases between them. CDR1 and CDR2 (germline): MNHEY, SVGAGI. The DNA of the CDR3 is TGTGCCAGCAGTTACAAGCCCCGCGCAGCAGGGAATGAAAAACTGTTTTTT. Translating it yields CASSYKPRAAGNEKLFF.

This clonotype has a count of ten or more. The chain joins TRBV7-2 to TRBJ2-7, with 7 bases aligning to TRBD1. V lost 5 bases to trimming and J lost 1 base; unmatched junction nucleotides: 8. Germline V gives CDR1 SGHTA, CDR2 FQGNSA. The CDR3 is made up of 15 amino acids. CDR3 in amino acids: CASSPPGQFSYEQYF. The CDR3 region has the DNA TGTGCCAGCAGCCCCCCGGGACAGTTTTCCTACGAGCAGTACTTC.

By share, this clonotype counts as medium-sized. The V gene is TRBV9, the J gene TRBJ2-2; no reliable D call. The CDR3 contains 14 residues. V lost 4 bases and J lost 2, with 9 bases in between. Germline CDR1 SGDLS, CDR2 YYNGEE. CDR3 sequence (DNA): TGTGCCAGCAGCCCCCGACCCAACACCGGGGAGCTGTTTTTT. Its protein product is CASSPRPNTGELFF.

At least ten counts were recorded for this clonotype. This rearrangement joins TRBV20-1 to TRBJ2-7; 7 bases map to TRBD1. The germline gives CDR1 DFQATT, CDR2 SNEGSKA (reference sequence). The V segment lost 4 bases and the J segment 2 bases; nucleotides outside the gene matches: 11. The CDR3 is made up of 15 amino acids. For the CDR3, the DNA is TGCAGTGCTACCACCCCGACAGGGACCCCCTACGAGCAGTACTTC. Protein: CSATTPTGTPYEQYF.

This clonotype has at least ten counts. The V and J genes are TRBV11-2 and TRBJ2-1; 9 bases map to TRBD2. Germline CDR1 and CDR2: SGHAT and FQNNGV. The CDR3 totals 20 residues. J lost 7 bases, V lost 3 bases, and 22 bases had no gene match. The CDR3 spells CASSFRSMPRLREGRNEQFF. CDR3 coding DNA: TGTGCCAGCAGCTTCCGATCAATGCCCCGCTTGCGGGAGGGCCGTAATGAGCAGTTCTTC.

This clonotype was observed at least ten times. The V call is TRBV2, the J call TRBJ1-4; no reliable D call. The CDR3 has 14 amino acids. V lost 5 bases and J lost 7, with 14 bases in between. Germline V gene sequence: CDR1 SNHLY, CDR2 FYNNEI. CDR3 in amino acids: CASSNNLQAEKLFF. The CDR3 DNA reads as TGTGCCAGCAGTAACAACCTCCAGGCTGAAAAACTGTTTTTT.

This clonotype was recorded at least ten times. The chain is built from TRBV7-9 and TRBJ1-1; 9 bases line up with TRBD1. CDR1 and CDR2 (germline): SEHNR, FQNEAQ (reference sequence). This CDR3 has 14 amino acids. Unmatched junction bases numbered 3, after V lost 6 bases and J lost 1 base. CDR3 bases: TGTGCCAGCAGTGGGACAGGGAGGAACACTGAAGCTTTCTTT. It is translated as CASSGTGRNTEAFF.

This clonotype was counted many times. The chain links TRBV4-3 to TRBJ2-1; 10 bases fit TRBD2. Trimming cost V 0 bases and J 10 bases; bases outside gene matches: 12. This CDR3 comprises 17 residues. Looked up from germline, CDR1 is LGHNA and CDR2 is YSLEER. CDR3 sequence: CASSQDSASGSPREQFF. For the CDR3, the DNA is TGCGCCAGCAGCCAAGATTCGGCTAGCGGGAGTCCAAGGGAGCAGTTCTTC.

This clonotype has at least ten counts. This rearrangement joins TRBV4-1 to TRBJ2-2; 9 bases agree with TRBD2. The CDR3 spans 15 residues. Germline V lookup: CDR1 MGHRA, CDR2 YSYEKL. J was trimmed by 8 bases and V by 4 bases; bases with no gene match: 8. In nucleotides, the CDR3 is TGCGCCAGCAGCCCCATTAGCGGGGGTACGGGGGAGCTGTTTTTT. Residues: CASSPISGGTGELFF.